This TCR beta chain was found in a study of CD8 T cells in ankylosing spondylitis. The study's findings and limits: There was a TCR beta motif, made of eight highly homologous variants, that appeared characteristic of ankylosing spondylitis blood.

Turning to this clonotype: Its antigen is currently unknown.

Each CDR3 protein is one row after TCRdb ran MiXCR on the 5' RACE reads. The data show approximately 440,000 distinct CDR3 sequences, more than 15% seen once. Trimming cost V 1 base and J 7 bases; bases outside gene matches: 10. This CDR3 has 16 residues. Germline-derived CDR1 and CDR2 are SGHTA and FQGNSA. The sample was blood, either unsorted or a sorted T cell fraction (not recorded which). The sequence derives from a male donor with ankylosing spondylitis. The rearrangement links TRBV7-2 to TRBJ2-7; 10 bases fit TRBD2. Here the CDR3 DNA reads TGTGCCAGCAGCTTAGGGGTCCTAGCGGGAGCAGATGAGCAGTACTTC. The encoded protein is CASSLGVLAGADEQYF.